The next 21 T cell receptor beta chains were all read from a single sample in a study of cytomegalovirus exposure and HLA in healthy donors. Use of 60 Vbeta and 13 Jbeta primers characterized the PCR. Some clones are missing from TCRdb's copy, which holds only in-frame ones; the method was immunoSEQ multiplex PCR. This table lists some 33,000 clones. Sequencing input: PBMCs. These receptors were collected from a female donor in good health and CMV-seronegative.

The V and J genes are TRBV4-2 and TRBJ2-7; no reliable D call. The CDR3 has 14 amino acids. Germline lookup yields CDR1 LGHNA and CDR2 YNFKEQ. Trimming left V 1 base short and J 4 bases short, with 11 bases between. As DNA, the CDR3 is TGTGCCAGCAGCCAAGTAACAGAAAGTTACGAGCAGTACTTC. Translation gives CASSQVTESYEQYF.

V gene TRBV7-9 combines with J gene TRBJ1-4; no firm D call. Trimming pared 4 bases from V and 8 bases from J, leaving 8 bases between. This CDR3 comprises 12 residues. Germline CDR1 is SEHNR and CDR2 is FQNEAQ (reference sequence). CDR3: CASSSQMEKLFF. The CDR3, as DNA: TGTGCCAGCAGCTCCCAGATGGAAAAACTGTTTTTT.

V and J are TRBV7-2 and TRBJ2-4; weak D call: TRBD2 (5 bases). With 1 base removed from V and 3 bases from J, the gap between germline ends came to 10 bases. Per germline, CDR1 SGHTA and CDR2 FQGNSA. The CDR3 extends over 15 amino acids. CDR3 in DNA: TGTGCCAGCAGCTTAGTGAGCGGCTACAAAAACATTCAGTACTTC. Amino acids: CASSLVSGYKNIQYF.

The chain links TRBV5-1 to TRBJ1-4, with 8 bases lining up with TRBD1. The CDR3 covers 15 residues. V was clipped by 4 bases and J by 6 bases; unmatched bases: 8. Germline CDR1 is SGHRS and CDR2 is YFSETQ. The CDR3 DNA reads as TGCGCCAGCAGCCCGTGGACAGGGCGGCATGAAAAACTGTTTTTT. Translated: CASSPWTGRHEKLFF.

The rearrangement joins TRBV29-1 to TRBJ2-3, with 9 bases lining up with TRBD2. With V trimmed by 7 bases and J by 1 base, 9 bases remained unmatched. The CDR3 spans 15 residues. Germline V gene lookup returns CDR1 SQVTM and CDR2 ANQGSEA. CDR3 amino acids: CSGTRGGIRTDTQYF. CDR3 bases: TGCAGCGGAACGCGGGGGGGCATCCGCACAGATACGCAGTATTTT.

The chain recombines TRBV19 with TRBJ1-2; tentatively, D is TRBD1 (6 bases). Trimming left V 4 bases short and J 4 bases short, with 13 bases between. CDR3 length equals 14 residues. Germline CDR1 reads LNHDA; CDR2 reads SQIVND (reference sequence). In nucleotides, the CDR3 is TGTGCCAGTAGTAGGGAGCAGGGGACCTATGGCTACACCTTC. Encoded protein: CASSREQGTYGYTF.

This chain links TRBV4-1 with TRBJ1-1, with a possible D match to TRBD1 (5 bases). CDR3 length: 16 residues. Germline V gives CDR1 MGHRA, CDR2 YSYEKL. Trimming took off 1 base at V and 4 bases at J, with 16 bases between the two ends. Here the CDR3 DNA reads TGCGCCAGCAGCCAAGTGGACATGGGCTTCTCCACTGAAGCTTTCTTT. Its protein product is CASSQVDMGFSTEAFF.

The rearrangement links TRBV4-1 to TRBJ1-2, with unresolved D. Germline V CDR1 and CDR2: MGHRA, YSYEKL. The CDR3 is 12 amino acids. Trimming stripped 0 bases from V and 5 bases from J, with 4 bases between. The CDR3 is CASSQESYGYTF. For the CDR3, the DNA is TGCGCCAGCAGCCAAGAGTCGTATGGCTACACCTTC.

The CDR3 spells CSARLEAILHF. CDR3 DNA: TGCAGTGCTAGGCTGGAGGCCATCCTCCACTTT. The chain couples TRBV20-1 to TRBJ1-6; unclear D gene. The CDR3 extends over 11 amino acids. CDR1 and CDR2 from the germline V gene are DFQATT and SNEGSKA (reference sequence). Trimming removed 3 bases from V and 15 bases from J, with 12 bases in between.

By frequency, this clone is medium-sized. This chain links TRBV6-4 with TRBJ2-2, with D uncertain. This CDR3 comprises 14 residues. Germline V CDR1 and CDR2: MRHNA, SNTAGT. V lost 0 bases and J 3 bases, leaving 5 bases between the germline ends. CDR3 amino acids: CASSDSADTGELFF. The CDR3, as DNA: TGTGCCAGCAGTGACTCGGCAGACACCGGGGAGCTGTTTTTT.

This CDR3 is CASSQDRGLGYTF. CDR3 coding DNA: TGTGCCAGCAGCCAGGACAGGGGGCTTGGCTACACCTTC. This chain links TRBV14 with TRBJ1-2; 11 bases are a match to TRBD1. CDR3 length: 13 amino acids. V shed 3 bases, J shed 7 bases, and the junction held 1 base outside the gene matches. Germline V gene lookup returns CDR1 SGHDN and CDR2 FVKESK.

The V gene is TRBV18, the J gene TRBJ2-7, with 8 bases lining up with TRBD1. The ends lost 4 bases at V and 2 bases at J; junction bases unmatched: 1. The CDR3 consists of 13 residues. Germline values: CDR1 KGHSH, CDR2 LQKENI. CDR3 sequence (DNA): TGTGCCAGCTCACGGGACAGGACCTACGAGCAGTACTTC. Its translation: CASSRDRTYEQYF.

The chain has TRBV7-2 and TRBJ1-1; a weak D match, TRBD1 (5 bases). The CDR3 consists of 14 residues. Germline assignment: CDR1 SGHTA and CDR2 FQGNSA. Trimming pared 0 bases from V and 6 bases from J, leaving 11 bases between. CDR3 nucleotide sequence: TGTGCCAGCAGCTTAGCAGGGGCTGCGGCTGAAGCTTTCTTT. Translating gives CASSLAGAAAEAFF.

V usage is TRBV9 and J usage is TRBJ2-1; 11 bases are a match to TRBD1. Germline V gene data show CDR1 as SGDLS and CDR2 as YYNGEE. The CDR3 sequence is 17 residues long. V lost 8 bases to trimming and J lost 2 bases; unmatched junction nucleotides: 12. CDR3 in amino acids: CASAGTGGFSAYNEQFF. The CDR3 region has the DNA TGTGCCAGTGCCGGGACAGGGGGGTTTAGCGCCTACAATGAGCAGTTCTTC.

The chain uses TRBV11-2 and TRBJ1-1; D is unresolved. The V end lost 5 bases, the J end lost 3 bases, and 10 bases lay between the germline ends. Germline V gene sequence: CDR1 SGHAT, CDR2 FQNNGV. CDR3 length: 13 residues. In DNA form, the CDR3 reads TGTGCCAGCAGCCCCACGTCAGACACTGAAGCTTTCTTT. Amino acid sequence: CASSPTSDTEAFF.

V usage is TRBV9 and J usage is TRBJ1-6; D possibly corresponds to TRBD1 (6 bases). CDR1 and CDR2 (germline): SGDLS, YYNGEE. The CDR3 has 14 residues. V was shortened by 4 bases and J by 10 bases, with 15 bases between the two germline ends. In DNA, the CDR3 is TGTGCCAGCAGCTCCAGACAGGCCGGGTCACCCCTCCACTTT. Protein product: CASSSRQAGSPLHF.

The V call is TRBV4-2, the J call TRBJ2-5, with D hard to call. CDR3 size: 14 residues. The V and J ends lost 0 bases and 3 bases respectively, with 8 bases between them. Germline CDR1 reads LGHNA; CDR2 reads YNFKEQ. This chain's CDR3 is CASSQESREETQYF. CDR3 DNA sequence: TGTGCCAGCAGCCAAGAATCTAGAGAAGAGACCCAGTACTTC.

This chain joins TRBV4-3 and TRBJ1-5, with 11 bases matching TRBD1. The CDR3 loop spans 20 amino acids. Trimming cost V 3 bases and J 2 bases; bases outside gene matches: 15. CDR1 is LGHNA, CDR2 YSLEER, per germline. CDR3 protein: CASSQVRDRGARGGNQPQHF. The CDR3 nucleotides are TGCGCCAGCAGCCAGGTCCGGGACAGGGGGGCCCGGGGGGGCAATCAGCCCCAGCATTTT.

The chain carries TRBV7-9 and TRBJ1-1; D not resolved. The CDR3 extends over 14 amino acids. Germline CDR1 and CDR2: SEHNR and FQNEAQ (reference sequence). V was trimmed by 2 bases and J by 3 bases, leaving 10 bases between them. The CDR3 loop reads CASSLSGRDTEAFF. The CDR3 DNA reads TGTGCCAGCAGCTTAAGCGGGAGGGACACTGAAGCTTTCTTT.

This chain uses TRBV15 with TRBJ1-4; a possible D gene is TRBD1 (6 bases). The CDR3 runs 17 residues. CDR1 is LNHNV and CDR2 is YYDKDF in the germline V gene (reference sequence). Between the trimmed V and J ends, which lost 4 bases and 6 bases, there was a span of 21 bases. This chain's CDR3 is CATSTLVGTGRHEKLFF. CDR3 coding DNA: TGTGCCACCAGCACCCTTGTAGGAACAGGGCGGCATGAAAAACTGTTTTTT.

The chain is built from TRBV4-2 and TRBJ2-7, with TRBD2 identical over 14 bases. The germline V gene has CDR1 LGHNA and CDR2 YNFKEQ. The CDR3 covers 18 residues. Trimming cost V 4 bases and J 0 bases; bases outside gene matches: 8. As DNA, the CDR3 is TGTGCCAGCAGCCCGGGGACTAGCGGGGGCCTGGTCTCCTACGAGCAGTACTTC. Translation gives CASSPGTSGGLVSYEQYF.